The 26 T cell receptor beta chains listed next were all sequenced from one sample in a study of TIL therapy for anti-PD-1-resistant metastatic lung cancer. Time point in this sample: pre-treatment sample, taken before nivolumab and TIL therapy. Sequencing used immunoSEQ v3. The table came from immunoSEQ multiplex PCR; TCRdb's copy has only in-frame clones and leaves some out. The table includes more than 20,000 clones, around 71% detected once. The material was blood, obtained at baseline. The receptors shown here come from a person between 30 and 80 years old with non-small cell lung cancer.

V and J are TRBV4-1 and TRBJ2-3; either TRBD1 or TRBD2 may fit D (5 bases each). This CDR3 region has 16 residues. The germline V gene has CDR1 MGHRA and CDR2 YSYEKL. V was clipped by 0 bases and J by 0 bases, with 10 bases between them. This CDR3 is CASSQEGVSSTDTQYF. Written as DNA, the CDR3 is TGCGCCAGCAGCCAAGAGGGGGTTTCTAGCACAGATACGCAGTATTTT.

Note on this clone: The sample contains more than one DNA sequence encoding this CDR3. V is TRBV29-1 and J is TRBJ1-2, with a tentative D call TRBD1 (6 bases). Trimming cost V 3 bases and J 4 bases, with 12 bases left between them. This CDR3 is built from 13 residues. CDR1 is SQVTM, CDR2 ANQGSEA, per germline. In nucleotides, the CDR3 is TGCAGCGTTGAGGGGGGGCTTGGCTATGGCTACACCTTC. It yields the protein CSVEGGLGYGYTF.

This chain joins TRBV4-2 and TRBJ1-2; D remains ambiguous. The CDR3 is made up of 20 amino acids. The V end was cut by 2 bases, the J end by 0 bases, with 25 bases between. The germline gives CDR1 LGHNA, CDR2 YNFKEQ. In nucleotides, the CDR3 is TGTGCCAGCAGCCAACCCCACCCCCCTCAAAACCCTCTAACTAACTATGGCTACACCTTC. Translation: CASSQPHPPQNPLTNYGYTF.

This clone has a handful of counts. The chain joins TRBV20-1 to TRBJ2-4; TRBD2 agrees at 9 bases. The CDR3 contains 17 residues. J gave up 7 bases and V 3 bases, and 16 bases lay outside the gene matches. Germline V lookup: CDR1 DFQATT, CDR2 SNEGSKA (reference sequence). CDR3 loop: CSASESRGGRARNIQYF. CDR3 in DNA: TGCAGTGCTAGTGAAAGTAGGGGCGGGAGGGCAAGGAACATTCAGTACTTC.

The gene calls are TRBV2 and TRBJ1-4; 7 nucleotides align to TRBD1. This CDR3 has 15 amino acids. V trimming: 5 bases; J trimming: 2 bases; junction bases outside the gene matches: 5. Germline assignment: CDR1 SNHLY and CDR2 FYNNEI. In DNA form, the CDR3 reads TGTGCCAGCAGTTACCTACAGGGGACTAATGAAAAACTGTTTTTT. This gives the protein CASSYLQGTNEKLFF.

The chain employs TRBV5-1 and TRBJ2-4, with 7 positions matching TRBD2. Germline CDR1 is SGHRS and CDR2 is YFSETQ. CDR3 length: 14 amino acids. After removal of 4 bases from V and 8 bases from J, the junction contained 9 bases not matched to a gene. As DNA, the CDR3 is TGCGCCAGCAGCCCTGGACTAGAGGGCCACATTCAGTACTTC. Translation: CASSPGLEGHIQYF.

The chain combines TRBV28 with TRBJ2-7; 7 positions agree with TRBD1. Trimming at V came to 6 bases and at J to 2 bases, leaving 7 bases not matched to a gene. Germline-derived CDR1 and CDR2 are MDHEN and SYDVKM. The CDR3 loop spans 14 amino acids. The CDR3 DNA reads TGTGCCAGCAGAACTACAGGGGCGGCCTACGAGCAGTACTTC. Amino acids: CASRTTGAAYEQYF.

The rearrangement joins TRBV5-6 to TRBJ1-4; no reliable D call. Trimming took 4 bases from V and 2 from J, leaving 15 bases between them. The CDR3 runs to 16 residues. Germline V gene data show CDR1 as SGHDT and CDR2 as YYEEEE. The CDR3 here is CASSPYRGETNEKLFF. The CDR3 coding sequence is TGTGCCAGCAGCCCCTATAGAGGAGAGACTAATGAAAAACTGTTTTTT.

This chain connects TRBV18 to TRBJ2-7; 9 positions match TRBD1. J was trimmed by 5 bases and V by 4 bases; bases with no gene match: 6. Per the germline V gene, CDR1 is KGHSH and CDR2 is LQKENI. The CDR3 spans 14 residues. The CDR3 DNA is TGTGCCAGCTCACGGACAGGGGTTACCCACGAGCAGTACTTC. Its protein product is CASSRTGVTHEQYF.

The CDR3 here is CASSYHGHSGANVLTF. DNA of the CDR3: TGTGCCAGCAGTTACCACGGACACTCTGGGGCCAACGTCCTGACTTTC. This sequence joins TRBV6-2 or TRBV6-3 and TRBJ2-6; D is possibly TRBD1 (5 bases). With 2 bases removed from V and 0 bases from J, the gap between germline ends came to 8 bases. The CDR3 is 16 residues long. Per germline, CDR1 MNHEY and CDR2 SVGEGT.

The chain recombines TRBV4-3 with TRBJ1-6; TRBD1 matches 12 bases. CDR3 length equals 16 residues. The germline V gene encodes CDR1 LGHNA and CDR2 YSLEER. Unmatched junction bases numbered 7, after V lost 1 base and J lost 12 bases. The CDR3 sequence: CASSQASGTGGEPLHF. For the CDR3, the DNA is TGCGCCAGCAGCCAAGCTTCCGGGACAGGGGGCGAACCCCTCCACTTT.

The J gene is TRBJ1-1, the V gene TRBV6-1; D may be TRBD1 (6 bases). The CDR3 covers 16 residues. Per the germline V gene, CDR1 is MNHNS and CDR2 is SASEGT. Trimming pared 1 base from V and 3 bases from J, leaving 15 bases between. CDR3 bases: TGTGCCAGCAGTGAAGGGGGGGGGCGCATGGACACTGAAGCTTTCTTT. Protein: CASSEGGGRMDTEAFF.

The V gene is TRBV6-5, the J gene TRBJ1-4; D gene unclear. The V end lost 8 bases, the J end lost 8 bases, and 12 bases lay between the germline ends. The CDR3 is 12 amino acids. Germline CDR1 is MNHEY and CDR2 is SVGAGI. The DNA for the CDR3 is TGTGCCAGCCTTCGAGGGCGGGAAAAACTGTTTTTT. Translating gives CASLRGREKLFF.

J is TRBJ1-5 and V is TRBV2; TRBD1 is a possible D gene (5 bases). From germline, CDR1 is SNHLY and CDR2 FYNNEI. The CDR3 length is 15 residues. Trimming removed 5 bases from V and 0 bases from J, with 11 bases in between. CDR3 nucleotide sequence: TGTGCCAGCAGTCGACAGTTAGTTAGCAATCAGCCCCAGCATTTT. As protein: CASSRQLVSNQPQHF.

This clone was recorded a few times. The chain couples TRBV7-9 to TRBJ2-3, with D perhaps being TRBD1 or TRBD2 (6 bases each). This CDR3 region has 16 residues. The V and J ends lost 2 bases and 1 base respectively, with 13 bases between them. CDR1 and CDR2 (germline): SEHNR, FQNEAQ (reference sequence). For the CDR3, the DNA is TGTGCCAGCAGCTTACGACTCGGGGGCCGCACAGATACGCAGTATTTT. Amino acids: CASSLRLGGRTDTQYF.

This clone was seen a handful of times. The rearrangement links TRBV5-1 to TRBJ2-7; tentative D call: TRBD2 (6 bases). Trimming shortened V by 0 bases and J by 3 bases, and 7 bases separated the two germline ends. Germline assignment: CDR1 SGHRS and CDR2 YFSETQ. CDR3 length: 13 amino acids. In nucleotides, the CDR3 is TGCGCCAGCAGCTTGGGACTAGACTACGAGCAGTACTTC. The encoded protein is CASSLGLDYEQYF.

The V call is TRBV12-3 or TRBV12-4, the J call TRBJ2-7; D not resolved. The germline V and J ends were trimmed by 4 bases and 7 bases, with 11 bases remaining between them. The CDR3 runs 12 residues. Here the CDR3 DNA reads TGTGCCAGCAGTTATTCCTACGAAGAGCAGTACTTC. As protein: CASSYSYEEQYF.

The chain employs TRBV18 and TRBJ2-7; 8 nucleotides align to TRBD1. The V segment lost 2 bases and the J segment 3 bases; nucleotides outside the gene matches: 3. The CDR3 is made up of 14 amino acids. Germline values: CDR1 KGHSH, CDR2 LQKENI. The DNA for the CDR3 is TGTGCCAGCTCACCAGGGACAGGCGACTACGAGCAGTACGTC. Translated, it gives CASSPGTGDYEQYV.

Here the CDR3 reads CASSLKRTRTKYNEQFF. In DNA form, the CDR3 reads TGTGCCAGCAGCTTAAAAAGGACAAGGACCAAGTACAATGAGCAGTTCTTC. V usage is TRBV7-8 and J usage is TRBJ2-1; TRBD1 is a possible D gene (5 bases). Germline CDR1 reads SGHVS; CDR2 reads FQNEAQ. V was cut by 2 bases and J by 4 bases, with 18 bases left in between. The CDR3 contains 17 residues.

The chain's CDR3 is CASSLCYSIYTTDTQYF. CDR3 bases: TGTGCCAGCAGCTTATGTTATAGCATCTACACCACAGATACGCAGTATTTT. This chain uses TRBV7-4 with TRBJ2-3; D remains ambiguous. The germline CDR1 and CDR2 sequences are SGHVT and SQSDAQ. The CDR3 spans 17 residues. V was trimmed by 2 bases and J by 2 bases, leaving 17 bases between them.

The rearrangement links TRBV9 to TRBJ1-5; D not certain. CDR3 size: 14 residues. Trimming left V 4 bases short and J 3 bases short, with 11 bases between. Germline V gene data show CDR1 as SGDLS and CDR2 as YYNGEE. CDR3 in amino acids: CASSPPPVNQPQHF. CDR3 nucleotide sequence: TGTGCCAGCAGCCCCCCCCCTGTCAATCAGCCCCAGCATTTT.

The chain links TRBV12-3 or TRBV12-4 to TRBJ1-2, with D uncertain. V was shortened by 3 bases and J by 8 bases, with 10 bases between the two germline ends. The CDR3 loop spans 12 amino acids. The CDR3, as DNA: TGTGCCAGCAGTTTGTACAGACTGGGCTACACCTTC. Residues: CASSLYRLGYTF.

The V and J genes are TRBV5-1 and TRBJ2-5; possibly TRBD1 for D (6 bases). This CDR3 has 13 amino acids. Germline V gene sequence: CDR1 SGHRS, CDR2 YFSETQ. V shed 4 bases and J shed 0 bases, with 7 bases lying between them. CDR3 in DNA: TGCGCCAGCAGCCGGGACAACCAAGAGACCCAGTACTTC. Protein: CASSRDNQETQYF.

V and J are TRBV9 and TRBJ2-1, with TRBD2 identical over 11 bases. In germline, CDR1 is SGDLS, CDR2 YYNGEE. Unmatched junction bases numbered 3, after V lost 0 bases and J lost 7 bases. The length of the CDR3 is 15 residues. The chain's CDR3 is CASSVEGTSGNEQFF. The CDR3 coding sequence is TGTGCCAGCAGCGTAGAGGGGACTAGCGGTAATGAGCAGTTCTTC.

The J gene is TRBJ2-1, the V gene TRBV27; TRBD2 aligns across 12 bases. V lost 6 bases to trimming and J lost 7 bases; unmatched junction nucleotides: 10. The CDR3 contains 16 residues. CDR1 MNHEY and CDR2 SMNVEV come from the germline V gene (reference sequence). DNA of the CDR3: TGTGCCAGCAGCCCGACTAGCGGGAGTACCATAAATGAGCAGTTCTTC. Its translation: CASSPTSGSTINEQFF.

The J gene is TRBJ1-2, the V gene TRBV29-1; 10 bases match TRBD1. The CDR3 sequence is 15 residues long. Trimming cost V 7 bases and J 3 bases; bases outside gene matches: 11. Germline V gene lookup returns CDR1 SQVTM and CDR2 ANQGSEA. CDR3 in DNA: TGCAGCGGCGGAGGGGGTGGGACAGGGGACTATGGCTACACCTTC. Its protein is CSGGGGGTGDYGYTF.